This passage covers 20 T cell receptor beta chains from one sample sequenced in a study of patients and donors after allogeneic stem cell transplantation. TCRdb ran MiXCR on the RT-PCR reads and lists one entry per CDR3 protein. The table includes about a million distinct CDR3 sequences, roughly 18% detected once. Input material: blood, either unsorted or a sorted T cell fraction (not recorded which). All receptors come from a human donor who was either an allogeneic HSCT recipient or a stem cell or donor lymphocyte infusion donor (not recorded which). It is not recorded whose cells these are; they may come from a transplant donor.

This sequence joins TRBV11-3 and TRBJ2-1, with D perhaps TRBD1 or TRBD2 (5 bases each). With 5 bases removed from V and 6 bases from J, the gap between germline ends came to 23 bases. CDR1 is SGHNT and CDR2 is YENEEA in the germline V gene. The CDR3 is made up of 17 amino acids. The CDR3 region has the DNA TGTGCCAGCAGCGCCATTAAAGGGACCCACGCCCTCAATGAGCAGTTCTTC. This codes for CASSAIKGTHALNEQFF.

V usage is TRBV16 and J usage is TRBJ2-4, with D hard to call. V lost 2 bases and J lost 3, with 11 bases in between. Germline CDR1 and CDR2: KGHSY and FQNENV. There are 15 residues in the CDR3. In nucleotides, the CDR3 is TGTGCCAGCAGCCAACCGCCCTCGGGCAAAAACATTCAGTACTTC. Protein: CASSQPPSGKNIQYF.

The chain carries TRBV15 and TRBJ2-7; possibly TRBD1 for D (6 bases). Trimming stripped 1 base from V and 3 bases from J, with 13 bases between. The CDR3 extends over 15 amino acids. CDR1 is LNHNV and CDR2 is YYDKDF in the germline V gene (reference sequence). The CDR3 DNA follows: TGTGCCACCAGCAGAGGATCAGGGGTACTCTACGAGCAGTACTTC. It translates to CATSRGSGVLYEQYF.

The chain is built from TRBV9 and TRBJ2-1; 7 bases align to TRBD1. Germline CDR1 and CDR2: SGDLS and YYNGEE. With 4 bases clipped from V and 5 bases from J, the junction kept 3 bases outside the gene matches. The CDR3 spans 13 residues. Written as DNA, the CDR3 is TGTGCCAGCAGCTCTACAGGGGACAATGAGCAGTTCTTC. Translating gives CASSSTGDNEQFF.

The chain employs TRBV20-1 and TRBJ2-1; 8 nucleotides align to TRBD2. Germline V gene data show CDR1 as DFQATT and CDR2 as SNEGSKA (reference sequence). The CDR3 has 17 residues. The V and J ends lost 4 bases and 4 bases, in that order; junction bases with no gene match: 15. The CDR3 sequence: CSATNPKTSGTYNEQFF. The DNA for the CDR3 is TGCAGTGCTACCAATCCCAAAACTAGCGGTACTTACAATGAGCAGTTCTTC.

The chain joins TRBV6-1 to TRBJ1-5, with D perhaps TRBD1 (5 bases). Per the germline V gene, CDR1 is MNHNS and CDR2 is SASEGT. The CDR3 contains 13 residues. The V and J ends lost 5 bases and 5 bases respectively, with 10 bases between them. This chain's CDR3 is CASSPGTYQPQHF. CDR3 nucleotide sequence: TGTGCCAGCAGTCCTGGGACCTATCAGCCCCAGCATTTT.

The chain carries TRBV18 and TRBJ1-5; unclear D gene. Looked up from germline, CDR1 is KGHSH and CDR2 is LQKENI. Trimming took off 0 bases at V and 6 bases at J, with 9 bases between the two ends. CDR3 size: 14 residues. The CDR3 loop is CASSPPGGVQPQHF. CDR3 DNA sequence: TGTGCCAGCTCACCACCCGGAGGAGTTCAGCCCCAGCATTTT.

This clonotype was detected only a few times. V is TRBV20-1 and J is TRBJ2-7, with D maybe TRBD1 (7 bases). Trimming removed 3 bases at V and 4 bases at J, with 19 bases between. CDR3 length: 15 residues. Per germline, CDR1 DFQATT and CDR2 SNEGSKA (reference sequence). The DNA for the CDR3 is TGCAGTGCTAGGCAAGGGGGGACAGAGATATACGAGCAGTACTTC. Translating it yields CSARQGGTEIYEQYF.

This clonotype was observed many times. Relative to the germline gene, one junction end is altered; a read error may explain this. The chain couples TRBV5-1 to TRBJ1-6, with D unresolved. The CDR3 runs 13 residues. Per the germline V gene, CDR1 is SGHRS and CDR2 is YFSETQ. The CDR3 loop reads CASSLAYNSPLHF. The CDR3 region has the DNA TGTGCCAGCAGTCTGGCTTATAATTCACCCCTCCACTTT.

The chain uses TRBV2 and TRBJ2-1; no definite D call. The CDR3 sequence is 16 residues long. With 7 bases removed from V and 2 bases from J, the gap between germline ends came to 18 bases. In germline, CDR1 is SNHLY, CDR2 FYNNEI. CDR3 in DNA: TGTGCCAGCAATGAGATGCCTAAAAGCGCCTACAATGAGCAGTTCTTC. It encodes CASNEMPKSAYNEQFF.

The chain uses TRBV3-1 and TRBJ2-7; D ambiguous. CDR3 size: 12 residues. Trimming removed 6 bases at V and 6 bases at J, with 12 bases between. Germline loops: CDR1 LGHDT, CDR2 YNNKEL (reference sequence). CDR3 in DNA: TGTGCCAGCAGTGTCCAGTCGGTCGAGCAGTACTTC. Amino acids: CASSVQSVEQYF.

V is TRBV6-5 and J is TRBJ1-2; perhaps TRBD1 as D (5 bases). The ends were cut back, 2 bases at V and 8 bases at J, with 12 bases in the middle. This CDR3 region has 13 residues. Germline V gene data show CDR1 as MNHEY and CDR2 as SVGAGI. DNA of the CDR3: TGTGCCAGCAGTTACCCCGACAGCCAGGGCTACACCTTC. Protein: CASSYPDSQGYTF.

This clonotype was seen repeatedly, ten times or more. This chain links TRBV13 with TRBJ2-3, with TRBD1 matching over 7 bases. Germline V gene sequence: CDR1 PRHDT, CDR2 FYEKMQ (reference sequence). V was pared by 3 bases and J by 10 bases, with 4 bases of the junction left unmatched. The CDR3 is 12 residues long. As DNA, the CDR3 is TGTGCCAGCAGCTTGGTGGGGACAGCGCAGTATTTT. It translates to CASSLVGTAQYF.

The V call is TRBV20-1, the J call TRBJ2-7; D possibly corresponds to TRBD2 (6 bases). Trimming cost V 6 bases and J 3 bases, with 15 bases left between them. The germline CDR1 and CDR2 sequences are DFQATT and SNEGSKA (reference sequence). The length of the CDR3 is 13 residues. The CDR3 spells CSATEGLLYEQYF. DNA for the CDR3: TGCAGTGCGACAGAGGGACTCCTCTACGAGCAGTACTTC.

The CDR3 reads CASSTQGDRADTQYF. The CDR3 DNA sequence: TGTGCCAGCAGCACCCAGGGTGATAGAGCAGATACGCAGTATTTT. The V and J genes are TRBV11-2 and TRBJ2-3; the D gene is possibly TRBD1 (5 bases). Germline V CDR1 and CDR2: SGHAT, FQNNGV. Trimming cost V 5 bases and J 4 bases, with 16 bases left between them. This CDR3 region has 15 residues.

The sample holds many counts of this clonotype. The gene calls are TRBV20-1 and TRBJ2-1; D remains unclear. From germline, CDR1 is DFQATT and CDR2 SNEGSKA (reference sequence). Deletions cut 7 bases from V and 9 bases from J, with 10 bases between. The CDR3 loop spans 10 amino acids. The CDR3 is CSVMRGEQFF. As DNA, the CDR3 is TGCAGTGTAATGCGAGGTGAGCAGTTCTTC.

This clonotype was detected only once. This chain uses TRBV12-3 or TRBV12-4 with TRBJ2-3; 8 nucleotides align to TRBD2. The CDR3 contains 15 residues. Trimming at V came to 2 bases and at J to 2 bases, leaving 3 bases not matched to a gene. CDR3 nucleotides: TGTGCCAGCAGTTTAAATAGCGGGGTCACAGATACGCAGTATTTT. It is translated as CASSLNSGVTDTQYF.

This clonotype occurred a few times. The chain uses TRBV6-4 and TRBJ2-1; 7 positions match TRBD1. The CDR3 has 17 amino acids. V was clipped by 6 bases and J by 3 bases; unmatched bases: 14. CDR1 MRHNA and CDR2 SNTAGT come from the germline V gene. The CDR3 DNA reads as TGTGCCAGCAGCCATAGAACCCGGGACAGAGTCTACAATGAGCAGTTCTTC. Translating it yields CASSHRTRDRVYNEQFF.

The chain has TRBV5-6 and TRBJ1-1; tentative D call: TRBD1 (5 bases). Germline CDR1 SGHDT, CDR2 YYEEEE. Trimming shortened V by 5 bases and J by 4 bases, and 12 bases separated the two germline ends. CDR3 length: 13 residues. CDR3 region: CASSNPGGTEAFF. DNA of the CDR3: TGTGCCAGCAGTAACCCGGGGGGCACTGAAGCTTTCTTT.

The genes are TRBV12-3 or TRBV12-4 and TRBJ1-2; 7 bases align to TRBD1. The CDR3 contains 18 residues. V lost 5 bases to trimming and J lost 4 bases; unmatched junction nucleotides: 19. The CDR3 sequence is CASSLGQARTLIGYGYTF. The CDR3 DNA sequence: TGTGCCAGCAGTCTCGGACAGGCCAGGACCTTAATAGGCTATGGCTACACCTTC.